This T cell receptor beta chain was identified in a study of blood T cell repertoires in COVID-19. Study background: PBMCs, B-cell-depleted T cells, or T cells provided the cDNA or gDNA that made up the material.

In its sample, this clone was seen a few times. Original handling: For nucleated cells, counts were estimated from reference gene primer amplification. Using immunoSEQ multiplex PCR, the repertoire was profiled, and TCRdb retains in-frame clones only, with some absent. V and J calls and clone size follow that table, whereas D and trimming were derived from the DNA. This table has roughly 350,000 clones, 87% appearing once. The CDR3 runs 16 residues. The ends lost 4 bases at V and 2 bases at J; junction bases unmatched: 6. Germline V gene data show CDR1 as SNHLY and CDR2 as FYNNEI. Sequenced input: peripheral blood. This chain links TRBV2 with TRBJ1-5, with TRBD1 matching 9 bases. The TCR comes from a woman aged 45-65 years with COVID-19, enrolled during active disease. This CDR3 reads CASSANRGRGNQPQHF. CDR3 nucleotide sequence: TGTGCCAGCAGTGCGAACAGGGGGCGCGGCAATCAGCCCCAGCATTTT. Looking up the rest from reference TRBV2 and TRBJ1-5 gives the full variable domain: EPEVTQTPSHQVTQMGQEVILRCVPISNHLYFYWYRQILGQKVEFLVSFYNNEISEKSEIFDDQFSVERPDGSNFTLKIRSTKLEDSAMYFCASSANRGRGNQPQHFGDGTRLSIL.